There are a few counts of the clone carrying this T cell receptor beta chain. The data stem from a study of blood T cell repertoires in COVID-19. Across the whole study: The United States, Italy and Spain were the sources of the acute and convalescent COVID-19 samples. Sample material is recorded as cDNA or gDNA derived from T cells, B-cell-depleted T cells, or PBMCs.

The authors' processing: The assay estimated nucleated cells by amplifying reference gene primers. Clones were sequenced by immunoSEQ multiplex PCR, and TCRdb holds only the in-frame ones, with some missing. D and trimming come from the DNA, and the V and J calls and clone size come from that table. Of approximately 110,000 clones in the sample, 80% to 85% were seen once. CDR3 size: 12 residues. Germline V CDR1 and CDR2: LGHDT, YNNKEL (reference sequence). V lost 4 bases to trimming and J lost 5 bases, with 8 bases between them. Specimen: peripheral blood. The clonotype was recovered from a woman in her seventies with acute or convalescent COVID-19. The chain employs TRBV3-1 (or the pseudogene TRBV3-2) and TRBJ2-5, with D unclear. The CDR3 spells CASSRYAETQYF. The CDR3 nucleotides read TGTGCCAGCAGCCGGTACGCGGAGACCCAGTACTTC.